This T cell receptor (beta chain) was obtained from a study of cytomegalovirus exposure and HLA in healthy donors. General study findings and limits: A classifier reportedly called cytomegalovirus status with high sensitivity and specificity.

As concerns this clone: Its matching antigen is unknown.

The data were produced by immunoSEQ multiplex PCR, yet TCRdb's version contains in-frame clones alone and is incomplete. The sample consists of roughly 50,000 clones, roughly 90% of them appearing once. J lost 0 bases, V lost 6 bases, and 2 bases had no gene match. This CDR3 contains 14 residues. Germline CDR1 SQVTM, CDR2 ANQGSEA. This receptor was taken from a man younger than 35 in good health and CMV-seronegative. Input material: PBMCs. The chain uses TRBV29-1 and TRBJ2-5; 12 bases fit TRBD2. The DNA for the CDR3 is TGCAGCGTGAGGACTAGCGGGAACCAAGAGACCCAGTACTTC. Its protein is CSVRTSGNQETQYF.